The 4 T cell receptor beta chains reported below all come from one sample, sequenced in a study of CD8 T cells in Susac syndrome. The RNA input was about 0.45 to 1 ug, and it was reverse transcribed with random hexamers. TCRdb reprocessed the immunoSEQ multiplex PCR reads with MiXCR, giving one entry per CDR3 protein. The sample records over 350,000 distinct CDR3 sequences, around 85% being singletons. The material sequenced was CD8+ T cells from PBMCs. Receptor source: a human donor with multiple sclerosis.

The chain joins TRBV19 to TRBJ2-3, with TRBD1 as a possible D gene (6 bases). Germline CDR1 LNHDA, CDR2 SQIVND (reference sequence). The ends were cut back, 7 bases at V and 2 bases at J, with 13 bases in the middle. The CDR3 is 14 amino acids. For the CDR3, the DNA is TGTGCCAGTATGGCAGGGGTGAACACAGATACGCAGTATTTT. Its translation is CASMAGVNTDTQYF.

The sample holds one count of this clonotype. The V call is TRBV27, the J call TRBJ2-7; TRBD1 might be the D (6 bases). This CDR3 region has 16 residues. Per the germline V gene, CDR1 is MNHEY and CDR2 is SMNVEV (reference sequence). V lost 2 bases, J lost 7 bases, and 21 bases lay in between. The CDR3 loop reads CASSLQTGHAVMEQYF. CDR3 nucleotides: TGTGCCAGCAGTTTACAGACAGGCCATGCGGTAATGGAGCAGTACTTC.

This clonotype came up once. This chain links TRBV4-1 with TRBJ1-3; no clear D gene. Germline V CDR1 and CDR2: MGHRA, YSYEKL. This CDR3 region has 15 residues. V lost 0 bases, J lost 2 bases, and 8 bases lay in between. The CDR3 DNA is TGCGCCAGCAGCCAAGACGCACAGCCTGGAAACACCATATATTTT. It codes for CASSQDAQPGNTIYF.

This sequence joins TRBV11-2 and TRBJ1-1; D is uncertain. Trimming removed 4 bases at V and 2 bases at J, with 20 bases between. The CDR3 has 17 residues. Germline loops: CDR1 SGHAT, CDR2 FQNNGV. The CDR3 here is CASSSLEQLLFNTEAFF. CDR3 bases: TGTGCCAGCAGCTCCCTGGAGCAGCTTCTCTTTAACACTGAAGCTTTCTTT.